This T cell receptor beta chain came from a study of beta chain features in type 1 diabetes. Broader study findings: Individuals with type 1 diabetes displayed fewer insertions and more deletions at VDJ junctions.

Since all of the isolated RNA was reverse transcribed, expressed TCRB transcripts were what got sequenced. Data came from immunoSEQ multiplex PCR; TCRdb stores just in-frame clones and leaves some out. The table shows roughly 300,000 clones, with roughly 8% occurring only once. Points on this clone: Antigen: not known.

V trimming: 4 bases; J trimming: 7 bases; junction bases outside the gene matches: 9. Germline lookup yields CDR1 SGHNT and CDR2 YYREEE (reference sequence). The CDR3 covers 14 residues. Sequencing input: central memory CD4+ T cells from blood. This TCR was sampled from a woman aged 18-30 years in good health. V is TRBV5-4 and J is TRBJ1-2, with TRBD1 matching 8 bases. The CDR3 is CASSQGQASFGYTF. In DNA, the CDR3 is TGTGCCAGCAGCCAGGGACAGGCGTCTTTTGGCTACACCTTC.